This T cell receptor (beta chain) was sequenced for a study of T cell responses to AZD1222 COVID-19 vaccine. At the level of the study: Second-dose groups at about 4 or about 12 weeks were pooled. The study, taken as a whole, reports: Unmutated regions of variants are reportedly targeted by nearly half of spike-specific TCRs. Seropositive at baseline were only six or seven AZD1222 recipients.

The V gene end was trimmed by 1 base and the J gene end by 5 bases; junction bases not matched to a gene: 8. Per germline, CDR1 SGHAT and CDR2 FQNNGV. The CDR3 has 17 amino acids. Using immunoSEQ multiplex PCR, the repertoire was profiled, and TCRdb retains in-frame clones only, with some absent. The sample lists roughly 150,000 clones; around nine tenths were seen once. Comment on this clone: Its target is not known.

The V gene is TRBV11-2, the J gene TRBJ2-3; 11 bases agree with TRBD2. The TCR originated in an adult in good health. Sequences were derived from peripheral blood, sampled on day 0 of AZD1222 vaccination. CDR3 DNA sequence: TGTGCCAGCAGCTTAGGGCCCCGACTAGCGGGGAAAGATACGCAGTATTTT. It codes for CASSLGPRLAGKDTQYF.